Listed below are T cell receptor beta chains from one sample, sequenced in a study of blood T cell repertoires in COVID-19. Here immunoSEQ multiplex PCR was the method, and the copy in TCRdb shows in-frame clones only, minus some. Of 100,000 to 150,000 clones in the sample, approximately 81% were seen once. Material: peripheral blood. Every receptor here comes from a man in his sixties with acute or convalescent COVID-19. CDR3s include the opening cysteine and the closing phenylalanine or tryptophan. The D gene is left open where the match is weak. Not every row has a clone size; where given, it reads once, few, many or a size class.

clone_size	v_call	j_call	d_call	cdr3_aa	cdr3_nt
few	TRBV2	TRBJ1-2	TRBD1	CASSPNLGTGGYTF	TGTGCCAGCAGTCCGAACCTTGGGACAGGTGGCTACACCTTC
few	TRBV4-1	TRBJ2-1	TRBD2	CASSRTTSGGANEQFF	TGCGCCAGCAGCCGGACTACTAGCGGGGGGGCCAATGAGCAGTTCTTC
few	TRBV5-6	TRBJ2-3	NA	CASSGLNSVSSTDTQYF	TGTGCCAGCAGCGGGCTAAACAGTGTCTCTAGCACAGATACGCAGTATTTT
NA	TRBV6-6	TRBJ1-1	NA	CASSSLRDFEAFF	TGTGCCAGCAGCTCCCTCCGGGATTTTGAAGCTTTCTTT
NA	TRBV25-1	TRBJ1-2	TRBD1	CASSTGDGYTF	TGTGCCAGCAGTACAGGGGATGGCTACACCTTC
NA	TRBV4-1	TRBJ1-2	NA	CASSHERMWGASGYTF	TGCGCCAGCAGCCATGAAAGGATGTGGGGAGCTTCTGGCTACACCTTC
NA	TRBV19	TRBJ1-2	NA	CASMTSEGGGYTF	TGTGCCAGTATGACATCGGAGGGTGGTGGCTACACCTTC
NA	TRBV3-1/TRBV3-2	TRBJ1-1	NA	CASSQDPGTFLNTEAFF	TGTGCCAGCAGCCAAGATCCAGGCACGTTCTTGAACACTGAAGCTTTCTTT
once	TRBV11-2	TRBJ1-1	NA	CASSLATGQDEAFF	TGTGCCAGCAGCTTAGCTACAGGGCAGGATGAAGCTTTCTTT
NA	TRBV5-1	TRBJ1-1	TRBD1	CASSLGQGGFSTEAFF	TGCGCCAGCAGCCTAGGACAGGGGGGGTTTAGCACTGAAGCTTTCTTT
few	TRBV2	TRBJ2-3	NA	CASRDGSPDTQYF	TGTGCCAGCAGAGACGGGAGTCCAGATACGCAGTATTTT
NA	TRBV10-1	TRBJ2-2	NA	CASSEIREAGELFF	TGCGCCAGCAGTGAGATCAGGGAGGCCGGGGAGCTGTTTTTT
NA	TRBV3-1/TRBV3-2	TRBJ1-6	NA	CASSYGGSYNSPLHF	TGTGCCAGCAGCTACGGGGGGTCTTATAATTCACCCCTCCACTTT
NA	TRBV5-1	TRBJ1-1	TRBD1	CASSPRTGASIEAFF	TGCGCCAGCAGCCCGCGGACAGGGGCGAGTATTGAAGCTTTCTTT
NA	TRBV29-1	TRBJ1-2	NA	CSVVTGSVSLPRGYTF	TGCAGCGTTGTAACAGGGTCAGTCTCCCTACCTAGGGGCTACACCTTC
NA	TRBV19	TRBJ1-5	TRBD1	CASGEGQGDWPQHF	TGTGCCAGTGGGGAGGGACAGGGCGATTGGCCCCAGCATTTT
NA	TRBV25-1	TRBJ2-5	TRBD1	CASSENLGQGAETQYF	TGTGCCAGCAGTGAAAATCTTGGACAGGGGGCAGAGACCCAGTACTTC
NA	TRBV5-1	TRBJ2-7	TRBD1	CASSPRQGTPYEQYF	TGCGCCAGCAGCCCTAGACAGGGGACACCCTACGAGCAGTACTTC
NA	TRBV27	TRBJ1-5	NA	CASSSTGKAQHF	TGTGCCAGCAGTTCAACAGGGAAGGCCCAGCATTTT
NA	TRBV29-1	TRBJ1-4	TRBD1	CSDPRTGGWDEKLFF	TGCAGCGACCCCAGGACAGGGGGTTGGGATGAAAAACTGTTTTTT
NA	TRBV27	TRBJ1-6	TRBD1	CASRPHKGGGEILNSPLHF	TGTGCCAGCAGACCCCATAAAGGGGGCGGGGAAATCTTAAATTCACCCCTCCACTTT
NA	TRBV29-1	TRBJ1-2	NA	CSVEGYTF	TGCAGCGTAGAGGGCTACACCTTC
once	TRBV7-9	TRBJ2-3	NA	CASSLAFPEGVSTQYF	TGTGCCAGCAGCTTAGCGTTTCCCGAGGGTGTGAGTACGCAGTATTTT
NA	TRBV5-1	TRBJ1-6	NA	CASRAAPQATTNSPLHF	TGCGCCAGCAGGGCCGCCCCACAGGCAACGACGAATTCACCCCTCCACTTT
NA	TRBV11-2	TRBJ1-6	NA	CATSSGENSPLHF	TGTGCCACCTCCAGTGGGGAGAATTCACCCCTCCACTTT
NA	TRBV5-1	TRBJ1-1	TRBD1	CASSLGRQGSGAEAFF	TGCGCCAGCAGCTTAGGGAGACAGGGATCTGGAGCTGAAGCTTTCTTT
NA	TRBV9	TRBJ1-2	TRBD1	CASRGRRRADRGDGYTF	TGTGCCAGCAGAGGGAGGAGACGGGCGGACAGGGGGGATGGCTACACCTTC
NA	TRBV24-1	TRBJ2-3	NA	CATSDFLRPRTDTQYF	TGTGCCACCAGTGATTTCCTGAGGCCTCGCACAGATACGCAGTATTTT
few	TRBV24-1	TRBJ2-3	TRBD2	CATSDPGLAGGTDTQYF	TGTGCCACCAGTGACCCGGGACTAGCGGGAGGGACAGATACGCAGTATTTT
NA	TRBV5-1	TRBJ2-5	TRBD1	CASSQRQGRETQYF	TGCGCCAGCAGCCAGAGACAGGGCCGGGAGACCCAGTACTTC
NA	TRBV3-1/TRBV3-2	TRBJ2-3	NA	CASSQGQGVGTDTQYF	TGTGCCAGCAGCCAAGGGCAGGGTGTCGGCACAGATACGCAGTATTTT
NA	TRBV5-1	TRBJ2-3	NA	CASSFIDDTQYF	TGCGCCAGCAGCTTTATAGATGATACGCAGTATTTT
NA	TRBV6-6	TRBJ2-7	TRBD2	CASTTGTSGGGEQYF	TGTGCCAGCACCACCGGGACTAGCGGCGGAGGGGAGCAGTACTTC
NA	TRBV3-1/TRBV3-2	TRBJ1-6	NA	CASSQLIQNSPLHF	TGTGCCAGCAGCCAACTAATACAGAATTCACCCCTCCACTTT
NA	TRBV11-3	TRBJ2-3	NA	CASSARDTDTQYF	TGTGCCAGCAGCGCCAGGGACACAGATACGCAGTATTTT
NA	TRBV10-3	TRBJ2-1	TRBD2	CAISERAGGPFYEQFF	TGTGCCATCAGTGAACGAGCGGGGGGGCCCTTTTATGAGCAGTTCTTC
NA	TRBV5-1	TRBJ2-7	NA	CASSRISDEQYF	TGCGCCAGCAGCCGTATATCGGACGAGCAGTACTTC
few	TRBV6-1	TRBJ1-1	TRBD1	CASTYVGQGTEAFF	TGTGCCAGCACCTACGTGGGACAGGGGACTGAAGCTTTCTTT
NA	TRBV6-6	TRBJ2-3	NA	CASRAGDTQYF	TGTGCCAGCAGAGCCGGAGATACGCAGTATTTT
NA	TRBV11-2	TRBJ2-3	TRBD2	CASRTLAGRNTDTQYF	TGTGCCAGCAGAACGTTAGCGGGACGAAACACAGATACGCAGTATTTT
many	TRBV9	TRBJ2-1	NA	CASSAPAGSTANEQFF	TGTGCCAGCAGCGCCCCTGCGGGGTCCACGGCTAATGAGCAGTTCTTC